Listed below are T cell receptor beta chains from one sample, sequenced in a study of T cell responses to AZD1222 COVID-19 vaccine. Data came from immunoSEQ multiplex PCR; TCRdb stores just in-frame clones and leaves some out. This table has around 130,000 clones, roughly 90% appearing once. This specimen consisted of peripheral blood, obtained 28 days after the second dose of the MenACWY control vaccine. These receptors were taken from an adult who received the MenACWY meningococcal vaccine as a control. The CDR3 runs from the conserved cysteine through the conserved F or W. Each record gives: clone size, D gene, V gene, J gene, CDR3 protein, CDR3 DNA. A D gene is named only where the DNA matches it firmly. Expanded clones get a size class; other rows say once, few or many, or leave the size out.

size: -; D: -; V: TRBV20-1; J: TRBJ1-1; CDR3: CSANAEAFF; DNA: TGCAGCGCGAACGCTGAAGCTTTCTTT
size: -; D: -; V: TRBV6-1; J: TRBJ2-4; CDR3: CASGELAKNIQYF; DNA: TGTGCCAGCGGTGAACTAGCCAAAAACATTCAGTACTTC
size: -; D: -; V: TRBV2; J: TRBJ2-5; CDR3: CASGPQSLQETQYF; DNA: TGTGCCAGCGGGCCACAGTCGTTACAGGAGACCCAGTACTTC
size: -; D: -; V: TRBV27; J: TRBJ2-3; CDR3: CASGPFRDTQYF; DNA: TGTGCCAGCGGACCGTTTAGGGATACGCAGTATTTT
size: -; D: TRBD2; V: TRBV7-2; J: TRBJ2-2; CDR3: CASSRSGGRRTGELFF; DNA: TGTGCCAGCAGTCGCTCGGGCGGGAGACGAACCGGGGAGCTGTTTTTT
size: -; D: -; V: TRBV27; J: TRBJ1-1; CDR3: CASSPHSGSAFF; DNA: TGTGCCAGCAGTCCACACTCAGGGTCGGCTTTCTTT
size: -; D: TRBD2; V: TRBV25-1; J: TRBJ2-5; CDR3: CASSEKVELAGGRTQYF; DNA: TGTGCCAGCAGTGAAAAAGTTGAACTAGCGGGAGGTAGGACCCAGTACTTC
size: -; D: -; V: TRBV9; J: TRBJ1-2; CDR3: CASSPQGRGNYGYTF; DNA: TGTGCCAGCAGCCCTCAGGGAAGAGGAAACTATGGCTACACCTTC
size: -; D: -; V: TRBV14; J: TRBJ2-5; CDR3: CASSQGYGVGKEETQYF; DNA: TGTGCCAGCAGCCAAGGATATGGAGTTGGTAAAGAAGAGACCCAGTACTTC
size: -; D: TRBD2; V: TRBV6-5; J: TRBJ2-1; CDR3: CASSWSSGRAYEQFF; DNA: TGTGCCAGCAGTTGGTCTAGCGGGAGGGCCTATGAGCAGTTCTTC
size: -; D: -; V: TRBV28; J: TRBJ1-1; CDR3: CASNGNHREAFF; DNA: TGTGCCAGCAACGGAAACCACAGGGAAGCTTTCTTT
size: -; D: -; V: TRBV11-2; J: TRBJ1-2; CDR3: CASSLGAGAPIYGYTF; DNA: TGTGCCAGCAGCTTAGGAGCAGGGGCCCCAATATATGGCTACACCTTC
size: -; D: -; V: TRBV12-3/TRBV12-4; J: TRBJ2-3; CDR3: CASSLSRSTQYF; DNA: TGTGCCAGCAGTTTGTCTAGATCTACGCAGTATTTT
size: -; D: -; V: TRBV6-5; J: TRBJ2-6; CDR3: CASRKTEIGANVLTF; DNA: TGTGCCAGCAGAAAGACAGAGATTGGGGCCAACGTCCTGACTTTC
size: once; D: -; V: TRBV27; J: TRBJ1-3; CDR3: CASSFARGLGNTIYF; DNA: TGTGCCAGCAGTTTTGCGCGTGGGCTAGGAAACACCATATATTTT
size: once; D: -; V: TRBV6-4; J: TRBJ1-1; CDR3: CASKSGYDTEAFF; DNA: TGTGCCAGCAAATCAGGGTATGACACTGAAGCTTTCTTT
size: -; D: TRBD2; V: TRBV27; J: TRBJ2-4; CDR3: CASSPPREAGNIQYF; DNA: TGTGCCAGCAGCCCCCCCCGGGAGGCCGGAAACATTCAGTACTTC
size: -; D: TRBD1; V: TRBV5-1; J: TRBJ1-1; CDR3: CASSPSRQGVGTEAFF; DNA: TGCGCCAGCAGCCCTAGCCGACAGGGGGTTGGCACTGAAGCTTTCTTT
size: few; D: -; V: TRBV9; J: TRBJ2-1; CDR3: CASRPGDTSYNEQFF; DNA: TGTGCCAGCAGACCCGGGGACACCTCCTACAATGAGCAGTTCTTC
size: -; D: -; V: TRBV5-1; J: TRBJ1-1; CDR3: CASSLTGGTEAFF; DNA: TGCGCCAGCAGCTTGACGGGGGGAACTGAAGCTTTCTTT
size: -; D: -; V: TRBV7-9; J: TRBJ2-3; CDR3: CASSKTSNTDTQYF; DNA: TGTGCCAGCAGCAAGACTAGTAACACAGATACGCAGTATTTT
size: -; D: -; V: TRBV5-1; J: TRBJ2-7; CDR3: CASSLDTYYEQYF; DNA: TGCGCCAGCAGCTTGGACACTTACTACGAGCAGTACTTC